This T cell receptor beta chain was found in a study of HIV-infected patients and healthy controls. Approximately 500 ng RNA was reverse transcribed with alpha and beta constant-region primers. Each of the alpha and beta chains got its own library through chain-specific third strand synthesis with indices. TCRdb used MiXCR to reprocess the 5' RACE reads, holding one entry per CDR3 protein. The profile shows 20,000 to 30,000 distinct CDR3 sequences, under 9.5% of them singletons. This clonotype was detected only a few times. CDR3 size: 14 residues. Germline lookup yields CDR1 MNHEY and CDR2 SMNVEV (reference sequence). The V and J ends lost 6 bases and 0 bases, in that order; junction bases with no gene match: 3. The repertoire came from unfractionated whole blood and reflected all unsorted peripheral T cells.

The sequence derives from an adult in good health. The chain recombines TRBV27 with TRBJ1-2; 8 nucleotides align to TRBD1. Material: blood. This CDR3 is CASRRQGSNYGYTF. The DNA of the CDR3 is TGTGCCAGCAGGAGACAGGGGTCTAACTATGGCTACACCTTC.